This TCR beta chain was sequenced in a study of cytomegalovirus exposure and HLA in healthy donors (dated by TCRdb to the late 2010s). Regarding the complete study: According to an earlier analysis of a few hundred of the donors, about 170 million T cells yielded roughly 100 million unique TCR beta sequences and about 300 Gb of sequence data. An early release covering roughly 580 HLA-typed donors comprised 300 to 350 gigabases of sequencing data and around 85 million unique TCR sequences. The genetic ancestry cluster associated with self-reported Caucasian donors included 80% to 90% of the approximately 400 genotyped donors. The study was designed to test whether signatures of past pathogen exposure could be identified by cataloging public T cell receptors. The T cell repertoires of around 730 subjects were profiled by immunosequencing and related to cytomegalovirus serostatus. Along with the approximately 670-subject first cohort, a separate validation cohort of 120 different subjects was used. High-throughput TCR immunosequencing, statistical association of individual TCRs with disease status, and machine learning were combined to predict cytomegalovirus infection status. A later analysis re-examined previously published TCR beta repertoires from over 500 donors and added high-resolution HLA genotyping to investigate patterns of TCR occurrence. Rather than using new phenotypic data, the later analysis identified candidate immune exposures from TCR beta sequences and from how often those sequences occurred across donors. An earlier analysis of 450 to 750 of the donors used high-throughput TCR beta sequencing to judge whether each TCR beta V gene segment behaved as functional or pseudogenic. Alongside the repertoire data, information on donor age, sex, ethnicity and CMV serostatus was compiled. In a later genetic analysis, genome-wide SNP genotypes for about 55% of the roughly 670 donors were used, and that subset was treated as a discovery cohort. All discovery cohort repertoires had been generated on a single sequencing platform. HLA typing covered class I and class II loci at four-digit resolution. The number of typed donors differed by locus: 629-630 for A, B, C, DRB1 and DQB1; some 500 for DQA1; roughly 600 for DPA1; and around 450 for DPB1. Roughly 5 DR-DQ haplotypes were treated as single units for association and clustering because of strong linkage in the cohort. Across about 380 genotyped donors of the cohort, an average of approximately 220,000 unique TCR beta nucleotide sequences per donor were sequenced, and 15% to 20% of those sequences were non-productive. What the work shows at the level of the full study, not this receptor alone: Presence/absence analyses assumed roughly uniform sequencing depth across donors, an assumption that may not hold. This cohort had only TCR beta chains sequenced, and the lack of alpha or paired-chain data limited which features could be detected. In a later analysis, HLA-associated TCR beta chains showed more clonal expansion and lower generation probabilities than non-associated chains that were equally common. At a false discovery rate of 0.05, a later analysis linked some 17,000 TCR beta sequences to specific HLA alleles. Strong co-occurrence of HLA alleles, especially DR and DQ, made assigning TCR associations to individual alleles difficult. According to a later analysis, most CMV-associated TCR beta chains appeared to be HLA-restricted, and the HLA associations seemed to be driven largely by CMV exposure. CMV serostatus was the only immune exposure information available for the cohort. A further reported finding was that TCR beta sequences accurately predicted the HLA-A and HLA-B alleles for most subjects in the first cohort. An association between a missense DCLRE1C variant and V-gene and J-gene trimming of TCR beta chains was found in a later genetic analysis and replicated in an independent cohort. Most TCR sequences were observed very rarely across donors, whereas some public TCRs were present in many individuals. According to the authors, the approach could potentially be generalized to other disease states and immunological phenotypes. A total of 150 to 200 TCR beta chains were listed by the study as associated with cytomegalovirus. Broadly in line with IMGT annotations, most TCR beta V segments showed up in productive rearrangements about 87% or about 30% of the time in an earlier analysis of 450 to 600 of the donors. Because HLA typing was missing for some donors at each locus, association tests included only the typed subset. In vitro tests confirmed that a few of the cytomegalovirus-associated TCR beta chains recognize cytomegalovirus antigens. Correlated functional status among segregating V segments might be attributable to linkage disequilibrium, but an unknown experimental factor could not be ruled out. Some IMGT-functional V segments, including TRBV6-2 and TRBV6-3, could not be distinguished by the 87-base-pair reads and were therefore excluded. A later analysis reported that several top co-occurrence clusters appeared linked to parvovirus B19, influenza, CMV and Epstein-Barr virus. In a later genetic analysis, fewer N-insertions in productive TCRs were reported among donors in an Asian-associated ancestry cluster than the roughly 700-donor mean. According to a later analysis, TCR association rates differed among HLA loci, with DRB1 alleles showing the most associated TCRs and HLA-C alleles showing the fewest. A group of highly shared sequence variants was considered likely to be a technical artifact of the sequencing pipeline. Because counts were too low, seventeen rarely observed V segments, including chromosome 9 orphons, were excluded from the earlier analysis of fewer than 650 of the donors. In both the original and validation cohorts, the classifier was reported to diagnose cytomegalovirus status with high specificity and sensitivity.

The library was prepared using the immunoSEQ multiplex PCR assay. For the multiplex PCR, a mixture combining 60 forward primers for TCR Vbeta segments and 13 reverse primers for TCR Jbeta segments was used. A multiplex PCR assay on genomic DNA amplified the CDR3 region of rearranged TCR beta genes. The Illumina HiSeq System was used to sequence the amplified TCR beta libraries as 87-base-pair reads. In the authors' own workflow: Across the 670 or so repertoires, a later analysis counted approximately 83 million unique TCR beta chains, some 11 million of which were shared by at least two donors. Raw reads were error-corrected and collapsed into unique sequences with a nearest-neighbor algorithm that merged closely related sequences to remove PCR and sequencing errors. V, D and J gene segments were assigned by aligning CDR3 sequences to IMGT reference sequences. For a sequence to be retained, a match of at least six nucleotides was required to both a V gene segment and a J gene segment. Rearrangements were called productive when the CDR3 lacked stop codons and stayed in frame with V and J; all others were non-productive. Following IMGT convention, CDR3 was defined as the stretch from the second conserved V-encoded cysteine to the conserved J-encoded phenylalanine. The earlier analysis of 500 to 600 of the donors excluded sequences that lacked an unambiguous match to a single V gene segment. In an earlier analysis of around 590 of the donors, a V segment was called functional when productive rearrangements were above 56.7%, and segregating when the standard deviation between donors exceeded 5%. A statistical classification framework was built for diagnosing cytomegalovirus status from the catalog of TCR beta chain sequences. A later analysis assigned V and J genes by comparing TCR nucleotide sequences with IMGT/GENE-DB human TR gene sequences. Using the TCRdist pipeline, a later analysis assigned CDR3 sequences along with most-parsimonious VDJ recombination scenarios. In a later analysis, each TCR beta chain was defined by its CDR3 amino acid sequence together with its V-gene family, and reads without a unique V-gene family were excluded. To address suspected cross-contamination and a sequencing artifact, a later analysis removed roughly 640 highly shared, low-generation-probability nucleotide sequences. For each public chain, a later analysis derived a clonal expansion index from normalized ranks of inferred template counts within each repertoire. In a later analysis, generation probabilities were computed with a VDJ recombination model fitted to out-of-frame rearrangements, and the resulting probabilities were checked against IGoR. A later analysis scored TCR-TCR, TCR-HLA and TCR-CMV co-occurrence with hypergeometric tests, applying a repertoire-size bias correction to TCR pairs. To estimate false discovery rates, a later analysis permuted the HLA or CMV assignments 20 times. In a later analysis, co-occurring TCRs were grouped with DBSCAN, and TCRdist sequence similarity was added when clustering was performed within HLA-allele-positive subsets. Repertoires with fewer than 30,000 or more than 120,000 public chains were left out of co-occurrence clustering, as were about 5 repertoires with anomalous nucleotide sharing. In TCRdb, the immuneACCESS table is reduced to in-frame sequences with V and J assigned. These tables do not hold every clone; where another copy was compared, an unresolved V gene accounts for under half, and the others remain unexplained. That table is the source of V, J and clone size, and D and trimming were worked out from the DNA. The sample data list just over 150,000 clones, and 65% to 85% of these were observed just once. The ten largest make up around 6.6% of the sample.

The cohort consisted of approximately 670 healthy bone marrow donors. At the time of sampling, all cohort members were nominally healthy, though unrecorded immune exposures were likely present. The donor tested CMV seropositive, placing the donor among the 289 seropositive members of the cohort. A peripheral blood sample was collected from each donor, and TCR beta sequencing was performed on peripheral blood mononuclear cells. Genomic DNA extraction from the blood cell samples was performed with the Qiagen DNeasy Blood Extraction Kit. Between the V and J ends, shortened by 5 bases and 0 bases respectively, the junction contains 17 bases. Inclusive of the bounding cysteine and phenylalanine, the CDR3 is 18 residues long. The DNA shown is the 54-base CDR3, in frame from base 1. The germline V gene yields SGHTA for CDR1 and FQGTGA for CDR2. This clone was seen only a few times. No cognate antigen has been identified for it. It has no much larger one-base neighbor in the sample; base qualities were not kept.

The clonotype originates from a male donor in good health and CMV-seropositive. The chain employs TRBV7-3 and TRBJ2-6; TRBD2 is perhaps the D gene, given 6 matching bases. The sample consisted of PBMCs. The CDR3 is CASSPRGISLSGANVLTF. The DNA sequence is as follows: TGTGCCAGCAGCCCCCGCGGGATTTCCCTCTCTGGGGCCAACGTCCTGACTTTC. Outside the CDR3, residues come from the reference TRBV7-3 and TRBJ2-6 proteins, so the full variable domain is: GAGVSQTPSNKVTEKGKYVELRCDPISGHTALYWYRQSLGQGPEFLIYFQGTGAADDSGLPNDRFFAVRPEGSVSTLKIQRTERGDSAVYLCASSPRGISLSGANVLTFGAGSRLTVL.